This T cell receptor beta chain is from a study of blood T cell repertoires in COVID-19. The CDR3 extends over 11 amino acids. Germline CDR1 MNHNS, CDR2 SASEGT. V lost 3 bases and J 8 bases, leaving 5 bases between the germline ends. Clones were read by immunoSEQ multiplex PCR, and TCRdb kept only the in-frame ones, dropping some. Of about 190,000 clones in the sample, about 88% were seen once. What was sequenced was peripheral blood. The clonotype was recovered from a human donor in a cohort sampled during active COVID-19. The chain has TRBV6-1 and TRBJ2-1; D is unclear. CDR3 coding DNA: TGTGCCAGCAGTGATATAGATGAGCAGTTCTTC. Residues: CASSDIDEQFF.